Following are 28 T cell receptor beta chains from one sample sequenced in a study of patients and donors after allogeneic stem cell transplantation. TCRdb reprocessed the RT-PCR reads with MiXCR, giving one entry per CDR3 protein. This sample carries around 240,000 distinct CDR3 sequences, 12% to 15% of them seen once, and the ten largest clones take 11%. Sequences were obtained from blood, either unsorted or a sorted T cell fraction (not recorded which). The receptor set was obtained from a human donor who was either an allogeneic HSCT recipient or a stem cell or donor lymphocyte infusion donor (not recorded which). It is not recorded whose cells these are; they may come from a transplant donor.

This clonotype has a handful of counts. The chain recombines TRBV20-1 with TRBJ2-1, with 15 bases lining up with TRBD2. The V gene end was trimmed by 4 bases and the J gene end by 0 bases; junction bases not matched to a gene: 7. CDR3 length equals 18 residues. Germline-derived CDR1 and CDR2 are DFQATT and SNEGSKA (reference sequence). As DNA, the CDR3 is TGCAGTGCTACCGGAGGACTAGCGGGAGGGAGCTCCTACAATGAGCAGTTCTTC. As protein: CSATGGLAGGSSYNEQFF.

This clonotype was counted at least ten times. The chain employs TRBV7-9 and TRBJ2-5, with 13 bases identical to TRBD2. V dropped 3 bases and J dropped 4; count of bases not matched to a gene: 8. Germline values: CDR1 SEHNR, CDR2 FQNEAQ (reference sequence). The CDR3 is 17 amino acids. The CDR3 DNA is TGTGCCAGCAGCTTCCCCGGACTAGCGGGAGTTGGAGAGACCCAGTACTTC. Residues: CASSFPGLAGVGETQYF.

This clonotype turned up a few times. The chain combines TRBV20-1 with TRBJ2-7; the match to TRBD2 covers 10 bases. This CDR3 is 13 amino acids long. Germline-derived CDR1 and CDR2 are DFQATT and SNEGSKA (reference sequence). With 7 bases clipped from V and 2 bases from J, the junction kept 5 bases outside the gene matches. CDR3 loop: CSVRLAGAYEQYF. In nucleotides, the CDR3 is TGCAGTGTCAGGCTAGCGGGGGCCTACGAGCAGTACTTC.

This clonotype showed up just a few times. This chain joins TRBV12-3 or TRBV12-4 and TRBJ2-5; D possibly matches TRBD1 or TRBD2 (5 bases each). V lost 2 bases and J lost 5, with 9 bases in between. CDR3 size: 13 residues. CDR3 in DNA: TGTGCCAGCAGTTTACGGGACCGTGAGACCCAGTACTTC. It yields the protein CASSLRDRETQYF.

This clonotype was found a few times. This CDR3 reads CSARNPSGTTNEQFF. The CDR3 nucleotides are TGCAGTGCTAGAAACCCTAGCGGGACCACCAATGAGCAGTTCTTC. This sequence joins TRBV20-1 and TRBJ2-1; TRBD2 agrees at 9 bases. CDR3 size: 15 residues. CDR1 is DFQATT, CDR2 SNEGSKA, per germline (reference sequence). The J segment lost 6 bases and the V segment lost 2 bases, leaving 8 bases of the junction unmatched.

The chain combines TRBV7-6 with TRBJ1-1, with a possible D match to TRBD1 (5 bases). V dropped 5 bases and J dropped 4 bases, with 14 bases sitting between them. The CDR3 loop spans 14 amino acids. In germline, CDR1 is SGHVS, CDR2 FNYEAQ. CDR3 bases: TGTGCCAGCAGCCGGGTTGGGGGGACCACTGAAGCTTTCTTT. Translation: CASSRVGGTTEAFF.

This clonotype has a handful of counts. The rearrangement uses TRBV20-1 and TRBJ2-7; the match to TRBD2 covers 12 bases. J was trimmed by 0 bases and V by 5 bases; bases with no gene match: 5. This CDR3 region has 15 residues. Germline V gene sequence: CDR1 DFQATT, CDR2 SNEGSKA (reference sequence). CDR3 region: CSAHTLAGGSYEQYF. The DNA of the CDR3 is TGCAGTGCTCATACACTAGCGGGGGGCTCCTACGAGCAGTACTTC.

This clonotype was counted at least ten times. V is TRBV20-1 and J is TRBJ2-5; tentatively, D is TRBD1 (5 bases). Trimming took off 0 bases at V and 1 base at J, with 12 bases between the two ends. CDR1 and CDR2 (germline): DFQATT, SNEGSKA (reference sequence). The length of the CDR3 is 15 residues. CDR3 coding DNA: TGCAGTGCTAGAGATGGGCTCAGGGTCCAAGAGACCCAGTACTTC. Protein product: CSARDGLRVQETQYF.

The V gene is TRBV7-2, the J gene TRBJ2-7, with D unresolved. The CDR3 contains 12 residues. The germline V gene has CDR1 SGHTA and CDR2 FQGNSA. V lost 3 bases, J lost 5 bases, and 8 bases lay in between. CDR3 region: CASSLISDEQYF. The CDR3 DNA reads as TGTGCCAGCAGCTTGATATCCGACGAGCAGTACTTC. Together with reference TRBV7-2 and TRBJ2-7, the CDR3 gives the full variable domain: GAGVSQSPSNKVTEKGKDVELRCDPISGHTALYWYRQSLGQGLEFLIYFQGNSAPDKSGLPSDRFSAERTGGSVSTLTIQRTQQEDSAVYLCASSLISDEQYFGPGTRLTVT.

The chain uses TRBV25-1 and TRBJ1-2; no firm D call. The CDR3 spans 13 residues. V lost 7 bases, J lost 8 bases, and 17 bases lay in between. Germline V lookup: CDR1 MGHDK, CDR2 SYGVNS. The DNA of the CDR3 is TGTGCCAGCAATATCGGGAACCAGCCGGGCTACACCTTC. This translates into CASNIGNQPGYTF.

V usage is TRBV2 and J usage is TRBJ1-6; D might be TRBD1 (6 bases). CDR1 and CDR2 (germline): SNHLY, FYNNEI. The CDR3 contains 15 residues. Trimming took off 1 base at V and 3 bases at J, with 7 bases between the two ends. Here the CDR3 DNA reads TGTGCCAGCAGTGAAGGGACAGACTATAATTCACCCCTCCACTTT. It codes for CASSEGTDYNSPLHF.

Points on this clonotype: A junction boundary mismatches the germline segment, possibly from a read error. The chain is built from TRBV12-3 or TRBV12-4 and TRBJ1-1; D might be TRBD1 (5 bases). The length of the CDR3 is 14 residues. As DNA, the CDR3 is TGTGCCATTAGATCGGGGATGGACATTTCGGGAGCTGTCTTT. It specifies CAIRSGMDISGAVF.

A few counts support this clonotype. The chain combines TRBV5-1 with TRBJ2-5; D is possibly TRBD1 (6 bases). The CDR3 loop spans 15 amino acids. The V gene's germline CDR1 is SGHRS and CDR2 YFSETQ. V lost 5 bases to trimming and J lost 5 bases, with 19 bases between them. CDR3 DNA: TGCGCCAGCAGTCGAAGGGGCACAGGGAAGGAGACCCAGTACTTC. Amino acids: CASSRRGTGKETQYF.

This rearrangement joins TRBV4-1 to TRBJ2-7, with D uncertain. Trimming cost V 4 bases and J 5 bases, with 12 bases left between them. The CDR3 sequence is 13 residues long. Per the germline V gene, CDR1 is MGHRA and CDR2 is YSYEKL. CDR3 protein: CASSLEWNNEQYF. In DNA form, the CDR3 reads TGCGCCAGCAGCCTGGAATGGAATAACGAGCAGTACTTC.

The table lists this clonotype with a few counts. The J gene is TRBJ2-3, the V gene TRBV20-1, with 11 nucleotides matching TRBD2. The CDR3 contains 15 residues. Losses at the gene ends were 2 bases for V and 3 bases for J; bases not matched to a gene: 4. Per germline, CDR1 DFQATT and CDR2 SNEGSKA (reference sequence). The CDR3 spells CSARKLAGGTDTQYF. The CDR3 coding sequence is TGCAGTGCTAGAAAGTTAGCGGGGGGGACAGATACGCAGTATTTT.

This clonotype has only a few counts. The rearrangement links TRBV6-5 to TRBJ2-5; 7 nucleotides match TRBD2. The CDR3 totals 14 residues. The germline CDR1 and CDR2 sequences are MNHEY and SVGAGI. V was clipped by 0 bases and J by 5 bases; unmatched bases: 3. In DNA, the CDR3 is TGTGCCAGCAGTTACTCGGGGGGGGATGAGACCCAGTACTTC. Amino acid sequence: CASSYSGGDETQYF.

This clonotype was seen repeatedly, ten times or more. The gene calls are TRBV12-3 or TRBV12-4 and TRBJ1-5; D ambiguous. The V end was cut by 6 bases, the J end by 6 bases, with 12 bases between. This CDR3 spans 13 amino acids. This chain's CDR3 is CASSDRPLQPQHF. The CDR3 DNA reads TGTGCCAGCAGCGACCGACCCCTTCAGCCCCAGCATTTT.

The chain carries TRBV5-1 and TRBJ2-4; D possibly corresponds to TRBD2 (6 bases). V lost 0 bases and J lost 0, with 7 bases in between. CDR3 size: 15 residues. Germline V gene data show CDR1 as SGHRS and CDR2 as YFSETQ. The CDR3 DNA sequence: TGCGCCAGCAGCTTGGGGGGGGTAGCCAAAAACATTCAGTACTTC. Amino acids: CASSLGGVAKNIQYF. Supplemented by reference TRBV5-1 and TRBJ2-4, the full variable domain reads KAGVTQTPRYLIKTRGQQVTLSCSPISGHRSVSWYQQTPGQGLQFLFEYFSETQRNKGNFPGRFSGRQFSNSRSEMNVSTLELGDSALYLCASSLGGVAKNIQYFGAGTRLSVL.

This clonotype was detected many times. The genes are TRBV13 and TRBJ2-7; unclear D gene. The CDR3 contains 12 residues. Germline values: CDR1 PRHDT, CDR2 FYEKMQ (reference sequence). Trimming took off 0 bases at V and 7 bases at J, with 7 bases between the two ends. The CDR3 spells CASSLGAQEQYF. In DNA, the CDR3 is TGTGCCAGCAGCTTAGGCGCTCAGGAGCAGTACTTC.

This rearrangement joins TRBV2 to TRBJ2-2; TRBD1 might be the D (7 bases). V lost 2 bases to trimming and J lost 2 bases, with 18 bases between them. This CDR3 spans 18 amino acids. Germline loops: CDR1 SNHLY, CDR2 FYNNEI. The chain's CDR3 is CASSELGMTGTNTGELFF. CDR3 bases: TGTGCCAGCAGTGAATTAGGCATGACAGGGACTAACACCGGGGAGCTGTTTTTT. Full variable domain (missing parts from reference TRBV2 and TRBJ2-2): EPEVTQTPSHQVTQMGQEVILRCVPISNHLYFYWYRQILGQKVEFLVSFYNNEISEKSEIFDDQFSVERPDGSNFTLKIRSTKLEDSAMYFCASSELGMTGTNTGELFFGEGSRLTVL.

The sample holds a few counts of this clonotype. The genes are TRBV19 and TRBJ1-5, with unresolved D. Germline CDR1 reads LNHDA; CDR2 reads SQIVND (reference sequence). The CDR3 has 13 residues. With 7 bases removed from V and 0 bases from J, the gap between germline ends came to 7 bases. The CDR3 region is CASKSISNQPQHF. Written as DNA, the CDR3 is TGTGCCAGTAAAAGTATTAGCAATCAGCCCCAGCATTTT.

The V call is TRBV27, the J call TRBJ2-1; 10 bases are a match to TRBD2. Germline V gene lookup returns CDR1 MNHEY and CDR2 SMNVEV (reference sequence). The CDR3 consists of 16 residues. V gave up 4 bases and J gave up 6 bases; unmatched junction bases: 9. The CDR3 loop is CASSYLGAGGLNEQFF. The CDR3 nucleotides read TGTGCCAGCAGTTACCTCGGAGCGGGGGGGCTCAATGAGCAGTTCTTC.

The CDR3 DNA follows: TGTGCCAGCAGCTTGGGGGTGAGAAATGGAAACACCATATATTTT. Amino acids: CASSLGVRNGNTIYF. The V call is TRBV5-4, the J call TRBJ1-3; D call uncertain. The CDR3 is 15 residues long. The germline V gene has CDR1 SGHNT and CDR2 YYREEE (reference sequence). V shed 0 bases and J shed 3 bases, with 10 bases lying between them.

The chain employs TRBV4-1 and TRBJ2-7; 10 nucleotides align to TRBD1. The germline gives CDR1 MGHRA, CDR2 YSYEKL. The trim removed 1 base at V and 2 bases at J, leaving 8 bases unmatched. The CDR3 runs to 17 residues. CDR3 residues: CASSQAAGGTGAYEQYF. DNA of the CDR3: TGCGCCAGCAGCCAAGCAGCGGGCGGGACAGGGGCCTACGAGCAGTACTTC.

The genes are TRBV19 and TRBJ1-5; weak D call: TRBD1 (6 bases). This CDR3 spans 16 amino acids. CDR1 is LNHDA and CDR2 is SQIVND in the germline V gene (reference sequence). V lost 5 bases, J lost 2 bases, and 16 bases lay in between. Written as DNA, the CDR3 is TGTGCCAGTAGTGTAGGACAGTCGGCGGGCAATCAGCCCCAGCATTTT. It specifies CASSVGQSAGNQPQHF.

The chain carries TRBV9 and TRBJ1-2; no reliable D call. There are 13 residues in the CDR3. V was pared by 0 bases and J by 6 bases, with 9 bases between. In germline, CDR1 is SGDLS, CDR2 YYNGEE. This CDR3 reads CASSVVGGDGYTF. The CDR3 nucleotides are TGTGCCAGCAGCGTAGTGGGTGGAGATGGCTACACCTTC.

This clonotype came up many times. The chain carries TRBV21-1 and TRBJ1-2. TRBV21-1 is classified as a pseudogene. This CDR3 has 15 amino acids. CDR3 protein: CASSKFWEDFYGYTF. CDR3 DNA sequence: TGTGCCAGCAGCAAATTTTGGGAGGATTTCTATGGCTACACCTTC.

The chain links TRBV11-2 to TRBJ1-5; tentative D call: TRBD1 (6 bases). CDR3 size: 20 residues. The V end lost 4 bases, the J end lost 1 base, and 26 bases lay between the germline ends. CDR1 and CDR2 from the germline V gene are SGHAT and FQNNGV. The CDR3 loop reads CASSSQFRGQIRGSNQPQHF. The DNA for the CDR3 is TGTGCCAGCAGCTCTCAGTTCAGAGGACAGATCCGAGGGAGCAATCAGCCCCAGCATTTT.